This is a list of T cell receptor beta chains from one sample in a study of cytomegalovirus exposure and HLA in healthy donors. Using immunoSEQ multiplex PCR, the repertoire was profiled, and TCRdb retains in-frame clones only, with some absent. The data hold more than 85,000 clones, with approximately 69% observed a single time. What was sequenced was PBMCs. These receptors all stem from a man aged 30 to 39 in good health and CMV-seronegative. The CDR3 runs from the conserved cysteine through the conserved F or W. D genes are given only for firm matches. For some rows the clone size is stated as once, few or many, or as a class when expanded; others skip it.

V gene: TRBV5-6
clone size: .
D gene: TRBD1
J gene: TRBJ1-5
CDR3 DNA: TGTGCCAGCAGTTTCGGGACAGGGGGCTCCAGCAATCAGCCCCAGCATTTT
CDR3 protein: CASSFGTGGSSNQPQHF

V gene: TRBV19
clone size: .
D gene: TRBD2
J gene: TRBJ2-5
CDR3 DNA: TGTGCCAGTAGTCCCTCACTAGCGGGAGCGGGAGAGACCCAGTACTTC
CDR3 protein: CASSPSLAGAGETQYF

V gene: TRBV6-6
clone size: .
D gene: .
J gene: TRBJ2-1
CDR3 DNA: TGTGCCGCCGGGCGGGACTCCTACAATGAGCAGTTCTTC
CDR3 protein: CAAGRDSYNEQFF

V gene: TRBV19
clone size: once
D gene: TRBD1
J gene: TRBJ2-2
CDR3 DNA: TGTGCCAGTAGTATCTGGACAGGGGGACCCGGGGAGCTGTTTTTT
CDR3 protein: CASSIWTGGPGELFF

V gene: TRBV7-6
clone size: .
D gene: .
J gene: TRBJ2-7
CDR3 DNA: TGTGCCAGCAGCAACAGGTGGGGGGGCGCCGAGCAGTACTTC
CDR3 protein: CASSNRWGGAEQYF

V gene: TRBV7-3
clone size: .
D gene: .
J gene: TRBJ2-3
CDR3 DNA: TGTTCCAGCAGCCTAAGACTAGCCGGAGGGGGGACAGATACGCAGTATTTT
CDR3 protein: CSSSLRLAGGGTDTQYF

V gene: TRBV7-2
clone size: .
D gene: .
J gene: TRBJ1-1
CDR3 DNA: TGTGCCAGCAGCCCCCAGGACAGCAGCAGGAACACTGAAGCTTTCTTT
CDR3 protein: CASSPQDSSRNTEAFF

V gene: TRBV11-1
clone size: .
D gene: TRBD1
J gene: TRBJ2-3
CDR3 DNA: TGTGCCAGCAGCTTTGGGACAGGGGGAGATACGCAGTATTTT
CDR3 protein: CASSFGTGGDTQYF

V gene: TRBV28
clone size: .
D gene: .
J gene: TRBJ2-5
CDR3 DNA: TGTGCCAGCAGTAACTCTGCCCTGGAGACCCAGTACTTC
CDR3 protein: CASSNSALETQYF

V gene: TRBV11-2
clone size: once
D gene: .
J gene: TRBJ2-2
CDR3 DNA: TGTGCCAGCAGCCCCGCCAGGACTCTTACCGGGGAGCTGTTTTTT
CDR3 protein: CASSPARTLTGELFF

V gene: TRBV7-2
clone size: few
D gene: .
J gene: TRBJ2-1
CDR3 DNA: TGTGCCAGCAGCAAAACCGGGGTAAATGGCGGGAATGAGCAGTTCTTC
CDR3 protein: CASSKTGVNGGNEQFF

V gene: TRBV10-3
clone size: .
D gene: TRBD2
J gene: TRBJ2-1
CDR3 DNA: TGTGCCATCTCCACTAGCGGGAGGGCGGGTAATGAGCAGTTCTTC
CDR3 protein: CAISTSGRAGNEQFF

V gene: TRBV19
clone size: once
D gene: TRBD1
J gene: TRBJ1-2
CDR3 DNA: TGTGCCAGTAGTAGCCGGGACAGGGGCCAAACACTCTATGGCTACACCTTC
CDR3 protein: CASSSRDRGQTLYGYTF

V gene: TRBV5-1
clone size: .
D gene: .
J gene: TRBJ2-2
CDR3 DNA: TGCGCCAGCAGCTTGGGACAGGTCGGGGAGCTGTTTTTT
CDR3 protein: CASSLGQVGELFF

V gene: TRBV29-1
clone size: few
D gene: .
J gene: TRBJ1-3
CDR3 DNA: TGCAGCGTTGAAGTAACCGGGAACACCATATATTTT
CDR3 protein: CSVEVTGNTIYF

V gene: TRBV21-1
clone size: .
D gene: .
J gene: TRBJ2-5
CDR3 DNA: TGTGCCAGCAGCCCGGAGGGGCCAGAGACCCAGTACTTC
CDR3 protein: CASSPEGPETQYF

V gene: TRBV4-3
clone size: .
D gene: .
J gene: TRBJ2-7
CDR3 DNA: TGCGCCAGCAGCCCGGATTTTAGGGGGGGTTCGGACGAGCAGTACTTC
CDR3 protein: CASSPDFRGGSDEQYF

V gene: TRBV6-1
clone size: .
D gene: TRBD2
J gene: TRBJ2-1
CDR3 DNA: TGTGCCAGCAAGTCCCTAGCGGGAGTAGACAATGAGCAGTTCTTC
CDR3 protein: CASKSLAGVDNEQFF

V gene: TRBV27
clone size: .
D gene: .
J gene: TRBJ2-3
CDR3 DNA: TGTGCCAGCAGTTTTTACGGGAATACGCAGTATTTT
CDR3 protein: CASSFYGNTQYF

V gene: TRBV4-3
clone size: .
D gene: .
J gene: TRBJ2-2
CDR3 DNA: TGCGCCAGCAGCCAAGAGGGCGGGGTAGGCGGGGAGCTGTTTTTT
CDR3 protein: CASSQEGGVGGELFF

V gene: TRBV28
clone size: .
D gene: TRBD1
J gene: TRBJ2-1
CDR3 DNA: TGTGCCAGCAGTACCCCGGGACAGGGTAGCTACAATGAGCAGTTCTTC
CDR3 protein: CASSTPGQGSYNEQFF

V gene: TRBV5-5
clone size: .
D gene: .
J gene: TRBJ1-2
CDR3 DNA: TGTGCCAGCAGGCCACAGGGTGTCTGGTATGGCTACACCTTC
CDR3 protein: CASRPQGVWYGYTF

V gene: TRBV27
clone size: .
D gene: TRBD2
J gene: TRBJ2-7
CDR3 DNA: TGTGCCAGCAGTTTATTTTTAGCGGGACGCAACGAGCAGTACTTC
CDR3 protein: CASSLFLAGRNEQYF

V gene: TRBV5-4
clone size: .
D gene: TRBD2
J gene: TRBJ2-4
CDR3 DNA: TGTGCCAGCAGCACCGGGACTAGCTATGGAAACATTCAGTACTTC
CDR3 protein: CASSTGTSYGNIQYF

V gene: TRBV4-2
clone size: .
D gene: TRBD2
J gene: TRBJ2-1
CDR3 DNA: TGTGCCAGCAGCGGGGGGGGGACCCTCGGGGATGAGCAGTTCTTC
CDR3 protein: CASSGGGTLGDEQFF

V gene: TRBV7-7
clone size: .
D gene: TRBD1
J gene: TRBJ2-5
CDR3 DNA: TGTGCTAGCAGCCCTCAGCCGGGACAGGGTCCGGAGACCCAGTACTTC
CDR3 protein: CASSPQPGQGPETQYF

V gene: TRBV4-1
clone size: .
D gene: .
J gene: TRBJ2-2
CDR3 DNA: TGCGCCAGCAGCCAACCTCCTACCGGGGAGCTGTTTTTT
CDR3 protein: CASSQPPTGELFF

V gene: TRBV7-2
clone size: once
D gene: TRBD1
J gene: TRBJ1-1
CDR3 DNA: TGTGCCAGCAGCCCGACAGGGGTGAGGGCTGAAGCTTTCTTT
CDR3 protein: CASSPTGVRAEAFF

V gene: TRBV12-1
clone size: few
D gene: .
J gene: TRBJ1-5
CDR3 DNA: TGTGCCAGCAGGGTATATCCTAAGGGGTCGGCTCAGCCCCAGCATTTT
CDR3 protein: CASRVYPKGSAQPQHF

V gene: TRBV28
clone size: .
D gene: .
J gene: TRBJ2-1
CDR3 DNA: TGTGCCAGCAGTTTATGGCAGGTGGGAGAGGATGAGCAGTTCTTC
CDR3 protein: CASSLWQVGEDEQFF

V gene: TRBV7-9
clone size: .
D gene: .
J gene: TRBJ2-3
CDR3 DNA: TGTGCCAGCAGCCCACCCATGGGCAGGTATAGCACAGATACGCAGTATTTT
CDR3 protein: CASSPPMGRYSTDTQYF

V gene: TRBV6-6
clone size: .
D gene: .
J gene: TRBJ1-1
CDR3 DNA: TGTGCCAGCAGGGACAGCATGAACACTGAAGCTTTCTTT
CDR3 protein: CASRDSMNTEAFF

V gene: TRBV25-1
clone size: once
D gene: TRBD1
J gene: TRBJ2-5
CDR3 DNA: TGTGCCAGCAGTCCCTGGGGGGACAGGGCAGAGACCCAGTACTTC
CDR3 protein: CASSPWGDRAETQYF

V gene: TRBV5-4
clone size: .
D gene: .
J gene: TRBJ1-1
CDR3 DNA: TGTGCCAGCAGCTTGGGAGGGGAGGAATTGAACACTGAAGCTTTCTTT
CDR3 protein: CASSLGGEELNTEAFF

V gene: TRBV2
clone size: few
D gene: TRBD1
J gene: TRBJ1-2
CDR3 DNA: TGTGCCAGCGGGGGGACCAGGGGGTACGGCTACACCTTC
CDR3 protein: CASGGTRGYGYTF

V gene: TRBV7-9
clone size: few
D gene: .
J gene: TRBJ1-1
CDR3 DNA: TGTGCCAGCAGCTTCGGACAGACAACTGAAGCTTTCTTT
CDR3 protein: CASSFGQTTEAFF

V gene: TRBV2
clone size: .
D gene: .
J gene: TRBJ2-7
CDR3 DNA: TGTGCCAGCAGTGAACTAAGGAGGGGCGAGGGGTCCTACGAGCAGTACTTC
CDR3 protein: CASSELRRGEGSYEQYF

V gene: TRBV2
clone size: .
D gene: TRBD1
J gene: TRBJ1-5
CDR3 DNA: TGTGCCAGCAGCCGGGACAGGAACAATCAGCCCCAGCATTTT
CDR3 protein: CASSRDRNNQPQHF

V gene: TRBV28
clone size: .
D gene: TRBD1
J gene: TRBJ2-5
CDR3 DNA: TGTGCCAGCAGTTTACCCGACAGGGGTTGGGAGACCCAGTACTTC
CDR3 protein: CASSLPDRGWETQYF

V gene: TRBV28
clone size: .
D gene: TRBD1
J gene: TRBJ1-5
CDR3 DNA: TGTGCCAGCAGTTCATCCGGGACAGGGTATCAGCCCCAGCATTTT
CDR3 protein: CASSSSGTGYQPQHF

V gene: TRBV28
clone size: .
D gene: TRBD2
J gene: TRBJ2-7
CDR3 DNA: TGTGCCAGCAGGGCCGGGACTAGTATATACGAGCAGTACTTC
CDR3 protein: CASRAGTSIYEQYF

V gene: TRBV19
clone size: .
D gene: .
J gene: TRBJ2-1
CDR3 DNA: TGTGCCAGTAGCGCCTACAATGAGCAGTTCTTC
CDR3 protein: CASSAYNEQFF

V gene: TRBV11-3
clone size: .
D gene: TRBD2
J gene: TRBJ2-1
CDR3 DNA: TGTGCCAGCAGCTTAGAAACAGCGGGAGGTGAGCAGTTCTTC
CDR3 protein: CASSLETAGGEQFF

V gene: TRBV19
clone size: few
D gene: TRBD1
J gene: TRBJ1-1
CDR3 DNA: TGTGCCAGTATTGAGGGGGCAATGGGCACTGAAGCTTTCTTT
CDR3 protein: CASIEGAMGTEAFF

V gene: TRBV19
clone size: .
D gene: .
J gene: TRBJ1-2
CDR3 DNA: TGTGCCAGTAGCCCTCGTAAAGGGGATGGCTACACCTTC
CDR3 protein: CASSPRKGDGYTF

V gene: TRBV2
clone size: .
D gene: TRBD1
J gene: TRBJ2-3
CDR3 DNA: TGTGCCAGCAGTGCGGGACAGGGGAGTAACACAGATACGCAGTATTTT
CDR3 protein: CASSAGQGSNTDTQYF

V gene: TRBV29-1
clone size: .
D gene: TRBD2
J gene: TRBJ2-3
CDR3 DNA: TGCAGCGTTTTGGGACTAGCGGGCACAGATACGCAGTATTTT
CDR3 protein: CSVLGLAGTDTQYF

V gene: TRBV2
clone size: few
D gene: .
J gene: TRBJ1-1
CDR3 DNA: TGTGCCAGCAGCGACGACAGGCTTGTGAACACTGAAGCTTTCTTT
CDR3 protein: CASSDDRLVNTEAFF

V gene: TRBV6-6
clone size: few
D gene: .
J gene: TRBJ1-5
CDR3 DNA: TGTGCCAGCACAACTACCCAAGTAGAGCAGCCCCAGCATTTT
CDR3 protein: CASTTTQVEQPQHF

V gene: TRBV29-1
clone size: .
D gene: .
J gene: TRBJ1-2
CDR3 DNA: TGCAGCGTTGAACAGGGGAACTATGGCTACACCTTC
CDR3 protein: CSVEQGNYGYTF

V gene: TRBV28
clone size: .
D gene: .
J gene: TRBJ2-1
CDR3 DNA: TGTGCCAGCAGTTTCTTGTACAATGAGCAGTTCTTC
CDR3 protein: CASSFLYNEQFF

V gene: TRBV29-1
clone size: once
D gene: .
J gene: TRBJ2-6
CDR3 DNA: TGCAGCGTTGGACAGGCTGGGGCCAACGTCCTGACTTTC
CDR3 protein: CSVGQAGANVLTF

V gene: TRBV7-9
clone size: .
D gene: .
J gene: TRBJ2-5
CDR3 DNA: TGTGCCAGCAGCACAGGACAGGGAGGGGAGACCCAGTACTTC
CDR3 protein: CASSTGQGGETQYF

V gene: TRBV6-5
clone size: .
D gene: TRBD1
J gene: TRBJ1-1
CDR3 DNA: TGTGCCAGCAGCCTTGACAGGGGAGGGACTGAAGCTTTCTTT
CDR3 protein: CASSLDRGGTEAFF

V gene: TRBV19
clone size: .
D gene: TRBD2
J gene: TRBJ2-7
CDR3 DNA: TGTGCCAGTAGTAAACTAGCGGGAGGTCAACACTACGAGCAGTACTTC
CDR3 protein: CASSKLAGGQHYEQYF

V gene: TRBV5-1
clone size: .
D gene: .
J gene: TRBJ2-5
CDR3 DNA: TGCGCCAGCAGCGGAGGGGCTGACTCCGAAGAGACCCAGTACTTC
CDR3 protein: CASSGGADSEETQYF

V gene: TRBV2
clone size: few
D gene: .
J gene: TRBJ1-4
CDR3 DNA: TGTGCCAGCAGTCGTTCAGGGTTCGGACTGTTTTTT
CDR3 protein: CASSRSGFGLFF